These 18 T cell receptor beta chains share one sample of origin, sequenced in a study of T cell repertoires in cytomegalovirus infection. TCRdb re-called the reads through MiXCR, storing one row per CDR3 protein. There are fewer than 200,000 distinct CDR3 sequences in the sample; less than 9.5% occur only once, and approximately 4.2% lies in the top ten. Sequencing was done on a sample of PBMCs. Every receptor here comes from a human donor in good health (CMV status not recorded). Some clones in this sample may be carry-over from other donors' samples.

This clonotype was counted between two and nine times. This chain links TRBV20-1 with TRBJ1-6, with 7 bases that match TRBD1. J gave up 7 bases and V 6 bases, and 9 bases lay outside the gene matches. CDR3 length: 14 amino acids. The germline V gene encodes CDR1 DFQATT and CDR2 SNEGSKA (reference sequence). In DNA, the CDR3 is TGCAGTGCCCTCTCCGGGACAGCGAATTCACCCCTCCACTTT. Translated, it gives CSALSGTANSPLHF.

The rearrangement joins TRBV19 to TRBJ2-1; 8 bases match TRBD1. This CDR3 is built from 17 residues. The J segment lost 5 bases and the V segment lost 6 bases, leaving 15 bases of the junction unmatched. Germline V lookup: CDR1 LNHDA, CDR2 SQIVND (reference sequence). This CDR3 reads CASRPRDRGARNNEQFF. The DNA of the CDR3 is TGTGCCAGTAGGCCCCGTGACAGGGGCGCAAGAAACAATGAGCAGTTCTTC.

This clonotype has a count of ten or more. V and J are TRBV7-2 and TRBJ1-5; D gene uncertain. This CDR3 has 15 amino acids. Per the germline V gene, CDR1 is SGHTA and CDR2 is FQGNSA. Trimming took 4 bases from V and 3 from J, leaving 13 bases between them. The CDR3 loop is CASSSSTGNNQPQHF. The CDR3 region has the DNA TGTGCCAGCAGCTCCTCGACGGGGAACAATCAGCCCCAGCATTTT.

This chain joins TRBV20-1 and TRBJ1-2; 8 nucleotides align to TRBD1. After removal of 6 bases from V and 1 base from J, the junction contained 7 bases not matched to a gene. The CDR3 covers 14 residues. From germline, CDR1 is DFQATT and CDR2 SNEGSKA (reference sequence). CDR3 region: CSAKAGGINYGYTF. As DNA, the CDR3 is TGCAGTGCCAAGGCAGGGGGCATTAACTATGGCTACACCTTC.

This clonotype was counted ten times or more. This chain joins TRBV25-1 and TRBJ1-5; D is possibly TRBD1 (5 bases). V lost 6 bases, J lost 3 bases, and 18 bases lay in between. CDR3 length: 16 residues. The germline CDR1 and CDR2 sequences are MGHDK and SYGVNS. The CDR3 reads CASSQGDGRPNQPQHF. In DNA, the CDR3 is TGTGCCAGCAGCCAAGGGGATGGACGTCCCAATCAGCCCCAGCATTTT.

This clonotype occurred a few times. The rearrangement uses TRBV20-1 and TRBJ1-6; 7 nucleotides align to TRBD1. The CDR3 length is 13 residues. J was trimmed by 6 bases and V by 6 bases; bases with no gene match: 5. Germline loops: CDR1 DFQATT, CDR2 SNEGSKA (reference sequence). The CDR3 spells CSARDSLNSPLHF. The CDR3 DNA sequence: TGCAGTGCGAGGGACAGCCTTAATTCACCCCTCCACTTT.

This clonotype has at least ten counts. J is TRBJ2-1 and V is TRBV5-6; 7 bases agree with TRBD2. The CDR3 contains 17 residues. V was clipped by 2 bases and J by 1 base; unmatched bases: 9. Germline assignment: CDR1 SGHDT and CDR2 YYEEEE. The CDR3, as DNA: TGTGCCAGCAGCTTCCGGGGGGTCCCAACTTCCTACAATGAGCAGTTCTTC. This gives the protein CASSFRGVPTSYNEQFF.

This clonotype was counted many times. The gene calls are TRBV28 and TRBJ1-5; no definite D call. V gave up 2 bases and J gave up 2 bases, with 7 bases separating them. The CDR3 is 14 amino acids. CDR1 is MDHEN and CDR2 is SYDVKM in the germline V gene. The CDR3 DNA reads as TGTGCCAGCAGTTTAGGATCGCGCAATCAGCCCCAGCATTTT. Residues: CASSLGSRNQPQHF.

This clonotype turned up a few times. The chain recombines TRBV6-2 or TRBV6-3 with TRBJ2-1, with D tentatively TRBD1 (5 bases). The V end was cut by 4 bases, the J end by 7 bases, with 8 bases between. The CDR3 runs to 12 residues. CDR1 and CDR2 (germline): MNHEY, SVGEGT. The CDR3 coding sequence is TGTGCCAGCAGTTCTACAGGTAATGAGCAGTTCTTC. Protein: CASSSTGNEQFF.

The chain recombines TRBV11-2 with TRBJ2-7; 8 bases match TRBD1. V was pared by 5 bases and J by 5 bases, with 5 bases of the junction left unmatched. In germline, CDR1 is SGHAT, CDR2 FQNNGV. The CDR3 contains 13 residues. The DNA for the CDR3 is TGTGCCAGCAGCGGCTCGACAGGGGACGAGCAGTACTTC. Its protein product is CASSGSTGDEQYF.

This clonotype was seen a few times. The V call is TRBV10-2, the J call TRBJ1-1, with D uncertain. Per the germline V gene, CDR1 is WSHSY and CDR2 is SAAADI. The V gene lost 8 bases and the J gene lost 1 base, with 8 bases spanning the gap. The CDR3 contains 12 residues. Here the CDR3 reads CASGVGNTEAFF. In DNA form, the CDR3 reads TGCGCCAGCGGGGTAGGGAACACTGAAGCTTTCTTT.

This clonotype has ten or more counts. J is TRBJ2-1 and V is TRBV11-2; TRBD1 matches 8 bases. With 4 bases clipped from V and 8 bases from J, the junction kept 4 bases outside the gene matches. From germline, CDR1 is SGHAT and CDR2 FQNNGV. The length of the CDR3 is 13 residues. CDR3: CASSSRTGYEQFF. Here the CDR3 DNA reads TGTGCCAGCAGCTCGCGGACAGGGTATGAGCAGTTCTTC.

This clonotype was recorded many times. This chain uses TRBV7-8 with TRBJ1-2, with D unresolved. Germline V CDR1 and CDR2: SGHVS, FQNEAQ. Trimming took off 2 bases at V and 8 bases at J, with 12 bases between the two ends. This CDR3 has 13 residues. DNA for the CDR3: TGTGCCAGCAGCTTACCACCAATGGAGGGCTACACCTTC. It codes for CASSLPPMEGYTF.

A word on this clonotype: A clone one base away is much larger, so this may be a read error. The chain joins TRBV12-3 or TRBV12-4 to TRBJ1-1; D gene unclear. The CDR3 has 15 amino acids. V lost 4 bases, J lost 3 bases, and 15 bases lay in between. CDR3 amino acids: CASSYSSLGYTEAFF. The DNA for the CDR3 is TGTGCCAGCAGTTACAGTTCGTTGGGGTACACTGAAGCTTTCTTT.

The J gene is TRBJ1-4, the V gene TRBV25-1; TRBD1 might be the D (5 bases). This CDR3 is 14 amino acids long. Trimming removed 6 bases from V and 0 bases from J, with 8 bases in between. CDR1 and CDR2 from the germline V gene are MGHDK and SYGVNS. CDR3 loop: CASRGDATNEKLFF. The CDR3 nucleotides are TGTGCCAGCAGAGGGGATGCAACTAATGAAAAACTGTTTTTT.

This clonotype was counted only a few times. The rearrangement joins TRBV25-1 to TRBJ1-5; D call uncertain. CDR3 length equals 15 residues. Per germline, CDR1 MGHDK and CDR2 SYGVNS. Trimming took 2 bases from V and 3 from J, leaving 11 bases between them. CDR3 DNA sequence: TGTGCCAGCAGTGAAGGGTCAGTATTCAATCAGCCCCAGCATTTT. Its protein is CASSEGSVFNQPQHF.

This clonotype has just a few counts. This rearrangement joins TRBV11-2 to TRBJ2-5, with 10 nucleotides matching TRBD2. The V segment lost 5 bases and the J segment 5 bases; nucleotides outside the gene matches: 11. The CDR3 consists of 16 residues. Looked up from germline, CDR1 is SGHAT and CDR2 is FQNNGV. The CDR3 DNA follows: TGTGCCAGCAGCCCTCGTCGGCTAGCGGGAGTTGAGACCCAGTACTTC. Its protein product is CASSPRRLAGVETQYF.

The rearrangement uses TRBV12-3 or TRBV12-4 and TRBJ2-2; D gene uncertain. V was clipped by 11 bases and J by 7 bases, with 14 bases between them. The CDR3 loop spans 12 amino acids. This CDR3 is CAGASVGGELFF. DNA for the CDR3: TGTGCCGGAGCCTCAGTGGGCGGGGAGCTGTTTTTT.